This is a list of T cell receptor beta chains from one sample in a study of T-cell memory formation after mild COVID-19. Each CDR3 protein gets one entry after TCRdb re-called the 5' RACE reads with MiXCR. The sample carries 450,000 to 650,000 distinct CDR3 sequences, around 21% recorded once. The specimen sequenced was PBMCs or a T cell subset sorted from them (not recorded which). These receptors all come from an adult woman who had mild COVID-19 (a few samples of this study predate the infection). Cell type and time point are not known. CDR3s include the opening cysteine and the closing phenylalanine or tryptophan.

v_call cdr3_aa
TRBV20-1 CSATRDSSNTGELFF
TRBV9 CASSADRGPPDSPLHF
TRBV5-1 CASSLSGEEQYF
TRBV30 CAWSVRTGTYNSPLHF
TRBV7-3 CASSLVQTSRGTQYF
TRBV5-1 CASAAQGTSVYEQYF
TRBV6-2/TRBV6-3 CASSNRTRAYGANVLTF
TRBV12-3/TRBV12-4 CASSLFVSYEQYF
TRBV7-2 CASSLVIWSTGELFF
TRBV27 CASSLSGGLVSRDTEAFF
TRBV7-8 CASSLELSGGFYEQYF
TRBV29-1 CSVERGSGNYEQYF
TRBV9 CASSPTTELNTEAFF
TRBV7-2 CASSESTGYEQYF
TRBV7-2 CASSLTKNTEAFF
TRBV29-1 CSVEERRDTQYF
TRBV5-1 CASSSGGTVDF
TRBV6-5 CASSPTWSWEAFF
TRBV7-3 CASSPPAGSVDTQYF
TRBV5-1 CASSRIGQGDEQYF
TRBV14 CASSQVGGYGYTF
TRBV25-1 CASQGHLVSGANVLTF
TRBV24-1 CATSDFRIYNEQFF
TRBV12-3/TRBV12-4 CASSSSRLGQFF